This T cell receptor (beta chain) was obtained from a study of immune cell composition in non-small cell lung cancer. TCRdb's copy holds only in-frame clones and misses some; the assay was immunoSEQ multiplex PCR. The data hold some 7,000 clones, with approximately 85% observed a single time. The CDR3 spans 16 residues. Normal lung was taken at the farthest possible site, at least 3 cm from tumour. Sequencing was carried out using non-adjacent lung tissue. This clonotype was obtained from a human donor with non-small cell lung cancer. The V call is TRBV21-1, the J call TRBJ2-3; the table's D gene call, TRBD2, was not cross checked with the DNA. TRBV21-1 is assigned pseudogene status. The CDR3 reads CASSKEEIGNKDTQYF. CDR3 DNA: TGTGCCAGCAGCAAAGAAGAGATCGGGAACAAGGATACGCAGTATTTT.